The 6 T cell receptor beta chains listed next were all sequenced from one sample in a study of cytomegalovirus exposure and HLA in healthy donors. Some clones are missing from TCRdb's copy, which holds only in-frame ones; the method was immunoSEQ multiplex PCR. Among under 150,000 clones listed, around 87% were seen once. The sequenced material came from PBMCs. The receptors derive from a man aged 18 to 35 in good health and CMV-seropositive.

In the case of this clone: Other DNA sequences within the sample encode an identical CDR3. The chain carries TRBV7-9 and TRBJ1-1; no clear D gene. Per the germline V gene, CDR1 is SEHNR and CDR2 is FQNEAQ (reference sequence). Trimming cost V 5 bases and J 2 bases, with 9 bases left between them. CDR3 length: 13 amino acids. The CDR3 sequence is CASSLTGNTEAFF. DNA of the CDR3: TGTGCCAGCAGCCTGACGGGTAACACTGAAGCTTTCTTT.

This sequence joins TRBV6-6 and TRBJ1-1; 7 bases map to TRBD1. The CDR3 consists of 12 residues. Losses at the gene ends were 11 bases for V and 1 base for J; bases not matched to a gene: 4. CDR1 and CDR2 from the germline V gene are MNHNY and SVGAGI (reference sequence). The CDR3 spells CAGHRGNTEAFF. Written as DNA, the CDR3 is TGTGCCGGCCACAGGGGGAACACTGAAGCTTTCTTT.

The sample holds a few counts of this clone. The J gene is TRBJ2-7, the V gene TRBV15, with 8 bases fitting TRBD1. There are 14 residues in the CDR3. Germline CDR1 LNHNV, CDR2 YYDKDF (reference sequence). The junction had 6 bases not matched to a gene; V was cut back by 3 bases and J by 5 bases. The CDR3 reads CATSSHRGTNEQYF. CDR3 nucleotide sequence: TGTGCCACCAGCAGTCACAGGGGGACGAACGAGCAGTACTTC.

J is TRBJ1-6 and V is TRBV5-1; D perhaps matches TRBD1 (6 bases). The V gene lost 7 bases and the J gene lost 5 bases, with 13 bases spanning the gap. Germline V lookup: CDR1 SGHRS, CDR2 YFSETQ. The CDR3 covers 14 residues. The CDR3 sequence: CASRKDSDNSPLHF. CDR3 sequence (DNA): TGCGCCAGCCGGAAGGACAGTGATAATTCACCCCTCCACTTT.

V is TRBV5-1 and J is TRBJ1-1; D remains unclear. Germline values: CDR1 SGHRS, CDR2 YFSETQ. V was pared by 3 bases and J by 4 bases, with 13 bases between. This CDR3 spans 14 amino acids. The CDR3 is CASSSDPGVTEAFF. The CDR3 DNA is TGCGCCAGCAGCTCCGACCCGGGTGTCACTGAAGCTTTCTTT.

This chain connects TRBV2 to TRBJ2-3; 13 positions match TRBD2. The CDR3 sequence is 17 residues long. Trimming cost V 6 bases and J 6 bases; bases outside gene matches: 12. The germline CDR1 and CDR2 sequences are SNHLY and FYNNEI. The CDR3: CASRTILAGGPADTQYF. Here the CDR3 DNA reads TGTGCCAGCAGAACTATACTAGCGGGAGGGCCAGCGGATACGCAGTATTTT.